This T cell receptor (beta chain) was captured by sequencing in a study of cytotoxic CD8 clonotypes in ibrutinib-treated CLL. Study-level background: Response samples followed a median about twelve months of treatment, range 6 to 36. Each sample contained, on average, around 250,000 productive templates and roughly 100,000 productive rearrangements. Study results and limitations: At ibrutinib response, clonality increased, and at progression it declined back toward baseline.

Method: immunoSEQ multiplex PCR; TCRdb's copy keeps in-frame clones and lacks some. The sample lists around 33,000 clones; 49% were seen once. Germline V gene sequence: CDR1 SGDLS, CDR2 YYNGEE. The CDR3 spans 16 residues. After removal of 4 bases from V and 3 bases from J, the junction contained 8 bases not matched to a gene. Points on this clone: Its target is unknown.

The receptor comes from a human donor with chronic lymphocytic leukemia. Here the sequenced sample was PBMCs, taken before ibrutinib treatment. The chain combines TRBV9 with TRBJ2-3; 10 bases align to TRBD2. The CDR3 coding sequence is TGTGCCAGCAGCCGAAGGACGGGACTAGCGACAGATACGCAGTATTTT. Encoded protein: CASSRRTGLATDTQYF.